Listed below are T cell receptor beta chains from one sample, sequenced in a study of regulatory T cells in long-lasting Graves disease. TCRdb re-derived calls from the multiplex PCR reads in MiXCR, one entry per CDR3 protein. This table has over 200,000 distinct CDR3 sequences, 18% appearing once. The sample also formed part of further work on T cells in Graves' hyperthyroidism and ophthalmopathy.

This specimen consisted of peripheral blood mononuclear cells (PBMCs), obtained at new diagnosis, from a patient treated with antithyroid drugs. The source of these receptors is a woman aged 25-40 years with Graves disease. The CDR3 runs from the conserved cysteine through the conserved F or W. D genes are given only for firm matches. The size field is filled for only some rows; it gives once, few, many or a size class.

J gene: TRBJ2-3
V gene: TRBV20-1
D gene: -
clone size: many
CDR3 DNA: TGCAGTGCTAGGGCGGGGGCTGCAGATACGCAGTATTTT
CDR3 protein: CSARAGAADTQYF

J gene: TRBJ2-3
V gene: TRBV10-1
D gene: -
clone size: few
CDR3 DNA: TGCGCCAGCAGTCCGATGGGGGGAGATACGCAGTATTTT
CDR3 protein: CASSPMGGDTQYF

J gene: TRBJ1-6
V gene: TRBV6-1
D gene: -
clone size: many
CDR3 DNA: TGTGCCAGCAGTGATGTGGATTCACCCCTCCACTTT
CDR3 protein: CASSDVDSPLHF

J gene: TRBJ2-3
V gene: TRBV5-4
D gene: TRBD1
clone size: -
CDR3 DNA: TGTGCCAGCAGCCGGGGACAGGGGGCCGGGGATACGCAGTATTTT
CDR3 protein: CASSRGQGAGDTQYF

J gene: TRBJ1-1
V gene: TRBV7-9
D gene: -
clone size: -
CDR3 DNA: TGTGCCAGCAGCTTAGAATTAGCCGTGAACACTGAAGCTTTCTTT
CDR3 protein: CASSLELAVNTEAFF

J gene: TRBJ2-1
V gene: TRBV5-1
D gene: TRBD2
clone size: -
CDR3 DNA: TGCGCCAGCAGCGACCAAGCGGGGCTGTACAATGAGCAGTTCTTC
CDR3 protein: CASSDQAGLYNEQFF

J gene: TRBJ2-1
V gene: TRBV7-2
D gene: TRBD2
clone size: many
CDR3 DNA: TGTGCCAGCAGCCCCCCGGGACTAGCGGGGGCAAGGGGGCAGTTCTTC
CDR3 protein: CASSPPGLAGARGQFF

J gene: TRBJ2-3
V gene: TRBV11-2
D gene: TRBD2
clone size: many
CDR3 DNA: TGTGCCAGCAGCCTTACTCTAGCGGGGGGCGCAGATACGCAGTATTTT
CDR3 protein: CASSLTLAGGADTQYF

J gene: TRBJ1-4
V gene: TRBV19
D gene: -
clone size: -
CDR3 DNA: TGTGCCAGTAGTATTAACGGGGGGCGAAAGGATGAAAAACTGTTTTTT
CDR3 protein: CASSINGGRKDEKLFF

J gene: TRBJ2-5
V gene: TRBV20-1
D gene: TRBD1
clone size: many
CDR3 DNA: TGCAGTGCTACCACCCCAGGACAGGGATCGGAGACCCAGTACTTC
CDR3 protein: CSATTPGQGSETQYF

J gene: TRBJ2-1
V gene: TRBV6-1
D gene: TRBD2
clone size: many
CDR3 DNA: TGTGCCAGCAGTGAAGCGCGAGGACTAGCGGCCTACAATGAGCAGTTCTTC
CDR3 protein: CASSEARGLAAYNEQFF

J gene: TRBJ1-5
V gene: TRBV15
D gene: -
clone size: many
CDR3 DNA: TGTGCCACCAGCAGAGATATCGGGGCACTGGGCAATCAGCCCCAGCATTTT
CDR3 protein: CATSRDIGALGNQPQHF

J gene: TRBJ1-5
V gene: TRBV20-1
D gene: -
clone size: many
CDR3 DNA: TGCAGTGCTAGAGATCCAAGCAGGGAGAGGGATGATCAGCCCCAGCATTTT
CDR3 protein: CSARDPSRERDDQPQHF

J gene: TRBJ1-4
V gene: TRBV12-3/TRBV12-4
D gene: -
clone size: -
CDR3 DNA: TGTGCCAGCACAGGGGAAGCGGTGTTTGAAAAACTGTTTTTT
CDR3 protein: CASTGEAVFEKLFF

J gene: TRBJ1-4
V gene: TRBV2
D gene: -
clone size: many
CDR3 DNA: TGTGCCAGCAGTGATGACGCAACTAATGAAAAACTGTTTTTT
CDR3 protein: CASSDDATNEKLFF

J gene: TRBJ1-4
V gene: TRBV20-1
D gene: -
clone size: many
CDR3 DNA: TGCAGTGCTAGGACGAGGAATGAAAAACTGTTTTTT
CDR3 protein: CSARTRNEKLFF

J gene: TRBJ1-5
V gene: TRBV12-3/TRBV12-4
D gene: -
clone size: -
CDR3 DNA: TGTGCCAGCAGGGCGGGGAGGACCGTGGGTAGGCCCCAGCATTTT
CDR3 protein: CASRAGRTVGRPQHF

J gene: TRBJ1-2
V gene: TRBV12-3/TRBV12-4
D gene: -
clone size: -
CDR3 DNA: TGTGCCAGCAGGGGGACTCGCTGGGTGGGCTACACCTTC
CDR3 protein: CASRGTRWVGYTF

J gene: TRBJ1-2
V gene: TRBV5-1
D gene: -
clone size: many
CDR3 DNA: TGCGCCAGCAGCTTGGAGCTGTCCTATGGCTACACCTTC
CDR3 protein: CASSLELSYGYTF

J gene: TRBJ1-2
V gene: TRBV7-8
D gene: -
clone size: many
CDR3 DNA: TGTGCCAGCAGCTCGAAAAGGACCGGTTATGGCTACACCTTC
CDR3 protein: CASSSKRTGYGYTF

J gene: TRBJ2-3
V gene: TRBV19
D gene: -
clone size: -
CDR3 DNA: TGTGCCAGTAGCTCTATGGTAGAGCAGATGTTCACAGATACGCAGTATTTT
CDR3 protein: CASSSMVEQMFTDTQYF

J gene: TRBJ1-5
V gene: TRBV9
D gene: TRBD1
clone size: many
CDR3 DNA: TGTGCCAGCAGCGTAGGGGGACAGCCCAATCAGCCCCAGCATTTT
CDR3 protein: CASSVGGQPNQPQHF

J gene: TRBJ1-2
V gene: TRBV12-3/TRBV12-4
D gene: TRBD1
clone size: many
CDR3 DNA: TGTGCCAGCAGTCATCCCGACAGGGGAGACTATGGCTACACCTTC
CDR3 protein: CASSHPDRGDYGYTF

J gene: TRBJ1-2
V gene: TRBV5-1
D gene: TRBD1
clone size: many
CDR3 DNA: TGCGCCAGCAGCTTGGATGGGACAGGGACAGGCTATGGCTACACCTTC
CDR3 protein: CASSLDGTGTGYGYTF

J gene: TRBJ1-1
V gene: TRBV2
D gene: -
clone size: many
CDR3 DNA: TGTGCCAGCAGTGAAGAGGGGGAGAACACTGAAGCTTTCTTT
CDR3 protein: CASSEEGENTEAFF

J gene: TRBJ2-7
V gene: TRBV20-1
D gene: TRBD1
clone size: many
CDR3 DNA: TGCAGTGCTCCAGTCGGGACAGCCTACGAGCAGTACTTC
CDR3 protein: CSAPVGTAYEQYF

J gene: TRBJ1-6
V gene: TRBV18
D gene: -
clone size: many
CDR3 DNA: TGTGCCAGCTCACCTCGCCGTGGGGATGTCGGTTCACCCCTCCACTTT
CDR3 protein: CASSPRRGDVGSPLHF

J gene: TRBJ2-5
V gene: TRBV2
D gene: TRBD2
clone size: many
CDR3 DNA: TGTGCCAGCAGTGAGCGGGGGGGCTACCAAGAGACCCAGTACTTC
CDR3 protein: CASSERGGYQETQYF

J gene: TRBJ1-3
V gene: TRBV11-2
D gene: -
clone size: many
CDR3 DNA: TGTGCCAGCAGCTTAATTGGAAACACCATATATTTT
CDR3 protein: CASSLIGNTIYF

J gene: TRBJ2-7
V gene: TRBV20-1
D gene: -
clone size: -
CDR3 DNA: TGCAGTGCTAGAACCCCTACTGGAAATTACGAGCAGTACTTC
CDR3 protein: CSARTPTGNYEQYF

J gene: TRBJ2-1
V gene: TRBV11-2
D gene: -
clone size: -
CDR3 DNA: TGTGCCAGCAGCTTAGTTGGGTATCAGGACAATGAGCAGTTCTTC
CDR3 protein: CASSLVGYQDNEQFF

J gene: TRBJ1-2
V gene: TRBV10-3
D gene: -
clone size: many
CDR3 DNA: TGTGCCATCAGTGAGACACTGGACTATGGCTACACCTTC
CDR3 protein: CAISETLDYGYTF

J gene: TRBJ2-1
V gene: TRBV5-5
D gene: TRBD2
clone size: few
CDR3 DNA: TGTGCCAGCAGCCAAGACCTAGCGGGGACCCTCTACAATGAGCAGTTCTTC
CDR3 protein: CASSQDLAGTLYNEQFF

J gene: TRBJ1-1
V gene: TRBV27
D gene: -
clone size: few
CDR3 DNA: TGTGCCAGCAACTTGGGGGGGGGGAACACTGAAGCTTTCTTT
CDR3 protein: CASNLGGGNTEAFF

J gene: TRBJ1-1
V gene: TRBV7-3
D gene: -
clone size: many
CDR3 DNA: TGTGCCAGCAGCTTGGGCAGCGGGGCTGAAGCTTTCTTT
CDR3 protein: CASSLGSGAEAFF

J gene: TRBJ2-3
V gene: TRBV6-1
D gene: TRBD2
clone size: -
CDR3 DNA: TGTGCCAGCAGTGAGATTTTGCGGGGGATCACAGATACGCAGTATTTT
CDR3 protein: CASSEILRGITDTQYF

J gene: TRBJ1-3
V gene: TRBV6-2/TRBV6-3
D gene: -
clone size: -
CDR3 DNA: TGTGCCAGCAGTTACTCGAGGGGAAACACCATATATTTT
CDR3 protein: CASSYSRGNTIYF

J gene: TRBJ1-1
V gene: TRBV9
D gene: -
clone size: many
CDR3 DNA: TGTGCCAGCAGCAGGGACGGTCATGGGGCTGAAGCTTTCTTT
CDR3 protein: CASSRDGHGAEAFF

J gene: TRBJ1-4
V gene: TRBV6-1
D gene: -
clone size: many
CDR3 DNA: TGTGCCAGCAGTGAGGCCAATGAAAAACTGTTTTTT
CDR3 protein: CASSEANEKLFF

J gene: TRBJ1-4
V gene: TRBV15
D gene: -
clone size: -
CDR3 DNA: TGTGCCACCAGCAGTGCCCACCCGGTCGCGTCGGAAAAACTGTTTTTT
CDR3 protein: CATSSAHPVASEKLFF

J gene: TRBJ2-7
V gene: TRBV29-1
D gene: -
clone size: few
CDR3 DNA: TGCAGCGTTTTTTTGGGTACCTACGAGCAGTACTTC
CDR3 protein: CSVFLGTYEQYF

J gene: TRBJ2-6
V gene: TRBV19
D gene: -
clone size: -
CDR3 DNA: TGTGCCAGTACCATGGTTTGGCGCTCCAACTCTGGGGCCAACGTCCTGACTTTC
CDR3 protein: CASTMVWRSNSGANVLTF

J gene: TRBJ2-3
V gene: TRBV15
D gene: -
clone size: many
CDR3 DNA: TGTGCCACCAGCAAGACCGCCCTTCTCACAGATACGCAGTATTTT
CDR3 protein: CATSKTALLTDTQYF

J gene: TRBJ2-7
V gene: TRBV7-9
D gene: -
clone size: many
CDR3 DNA: TGTGCCAGCAGCTTAGTCGGCGGCGACGAGCAGTACTTC
CDR3 protein: CASSLVGGDEQYF

J gene: TRBJ1-1
V gene: TRBV20-1
D gene: -
clone size: many
CDR3 DNA: TGCAGTGCCCCAGGGACGGTTGAAGCTTTCTTT
CDR3 protein: CSAPGTVEAFF

J gene: TRBJ1-1
V gene: TRBV20-1
D gene: -
clone size: many
CDR3 DNA: TGCAGTGCTAAGGGCCTTTTTAACACTGAAGCTTTCTTT
CDR3 protein: CSAKGLFNTEAFF

J gene: TRBJ2-3
V gene: TRBV5-1
D gene: -
clone size: many
CDR3 DNA: TGCGCCAGCGGCCCGTTGACAGATACGCAGTATTTT
CDR3 protein: CASGPLTDTQYF

J gene: TRBJ2-5
V gene: TRBV9
D gene: TRBD2
clone size: few
CDR3 DNA: TGTGCCAGCAGCGTAGGGAACGCGGGGGGCAGCGAGACCCAGTACTTC
CDR3 protein: CASSVGNAGGSETQYF

J gene: TRBJ1-1
V gene: TRBV5-1
D gene: -
clone size: many
CDR3 DNA: TGCGCCAGCAGCTCCAGGTCCAACATGAACACTGAAGCTTTCTTT
CDR3 protein: CASSSRSNMNTEAFF

J gene: TRBJ1-2
V gene: TRBV4-1
D gene: -
clone size: -
CDR3 DNA: TGCGCCAGCAGCCCTTTAAGGGTGGGGTATGGCTACACCTTC
CDR3 protein: CASSPLRVGYGYTF

J gene: TRBJ2-1
V gene: TRBV19
D gene: -
clone size: many
CDR3 DNA: TGTGCCAGTACCCTAGGGGCAGCCTACAATGAGCAGTTCTTC
CDR3 protein: CASTLGAAYNEQFF

J gene: TRBJ2-5
V gene: TRBV19
D gene: TRBD2
clone size: -
CDR3 DNA: TGTGCCAGTAGTAAGGCTAGCGGGGCGGAGACCCAGTACTTC
CDR3 protein: CASSKASGAETQYF

J gene: TRBJ1-5
V gene: TRBV3-1
D gene: TRBD1
clone size: many
CDR3 DNA: TGTGCCAGCAGCCAAGGACAGGGGCGTCAGCCCCAGCATTTT
CDR3 protein: CASSQGQGRQPQHF

J gene: TRBJ2-2
V gene: TRBV4-1
D gene: TRBD2
clone size: few
CDR3 DNA: TGCGCCAGCAGCCAAGATCAGTGGACTAGCGGGGGTGCCATACAGAACACCGGGGAGCTGTTTTTT
CDR3 protein: CASSQDQWTSGGAIQNTGELFF

J gene: TRBJ1-2
V gene: TRBV19
D gene: -
clone size: few
CDR3 DNA: TGTGCCAGTAGATCTCCAGGGCTCTATGGCTACACCTTC
CDR3 protein: CASRSPGLYGYTF

J gene: TRBJ2-5
V gene: TRBV18
D gene: -
clone size: many
CDR3 DNA: TGTGCCAGCTCCCGGCCAGATTCGGAGACCCAGTACTTC
CDR3 protein: CASSRPDSETQYF

J gene: TRBJ1-5
V gene: TRBV12-3/TRBV12-4
D gene: -
clone size: many
CDR3 DNA: TGTGCCAGCAGTTTAAGGGAGAAGAATCAGCCCCAGCATTTT
CDR3 protein: CASSLREKNQPQHF